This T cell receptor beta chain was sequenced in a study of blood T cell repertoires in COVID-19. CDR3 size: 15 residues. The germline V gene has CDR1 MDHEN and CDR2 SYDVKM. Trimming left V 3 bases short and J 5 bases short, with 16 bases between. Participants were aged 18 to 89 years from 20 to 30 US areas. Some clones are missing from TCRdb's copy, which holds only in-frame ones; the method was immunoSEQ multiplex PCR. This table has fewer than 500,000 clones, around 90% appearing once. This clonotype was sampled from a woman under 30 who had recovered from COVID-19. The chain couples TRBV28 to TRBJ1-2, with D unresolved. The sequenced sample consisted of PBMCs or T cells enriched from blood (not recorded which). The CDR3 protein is CASSLVSGPLYGYTF. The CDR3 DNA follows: TGTGCCAGCAGTTTGGTCAGTGGGCCTTTATATGGCTACACCTTC.